Listed below are T cell receptor beta chains from one sample, sequenced in a study of shared clonotypes between healthy human individuals. The table came from immunoSEQ multiplex PCR; TCRdb's copy has only in-frame clones and leaves some out. Of hundreds of thousands of clones listed, 90% to 97% are singletons. Sample: naive CD4+ T cells sorted from blood. The receptors were gathered from a woman aged 25 to 39 in good health. CDR3s include the opening cysteine and the closing phenylalanine or tryptophan. Size is stated for part of the rows, as once, few or many counts, or as a class when the clone is expanded.

V: TRBV10-2; length: 14; size: .; CDR3: CASSVVGSTDTQYF
V: TRBV19; length: 13; size: .; CDR3: CASTRDGSYEQYF
V: TRBV6-5; length: 15; size: .; CDR3: CASSYGGITNEKLFF
V: TRBV18; length: 14; size: .; CDR3: CASSRGLAEDTQYF
V: TRBV25-1; length: 15; size: .; CDR3: CASSELGVLYNEQFF
V: TRBV6-1; length: 16; size: .; CDR3: CASSEPLIRVTGELFF
V: TRBV9; length: 15; size: .; CDR3: CASSWGEAFVNEQFF
V: TRBV28; length: 15; size: .; CDR3: CASSFGGTRGETQYF
V: TRBV2; length: 15; size: .; CDR3: CASSKLAGGVETQYF
V: TRBV10-1; length: 16; size: .; CDR3: CASSTAGKWRAGELFF
V: TRBV18; length: 18; size: .; CDR3: CASSPPAGGPLSYNEQFF
V: TRBV4-1; length: 15; size: .; CDR3: CASSPGQGGYNEQFF
V: TRBV11-2; length: 18; size: .; CDR3: CASSPPLRHMQGLYEQYF
V: TRBV2; length: 14; size: .; CDR3: CASSETGTALREYF
V: TRBV7-9; length: 15; size: .; CDR3: CASSLAKGGPYEQYF
V: TRBV28; length: 13; size: .; CDR3: CASSRVGVTEAFF
V: TRBV7-3; length: 15; size: .; CDR3: CASSQATSGTDTQYF
V: TRBV11-2; length: 15; size: .; CDR3: CASSQRAGGRESQHF
V: TRBV2; length: 15; size: .; CDR3: CASSKRVATNEKLFF
V: TRBV7-3; length: 16; size: .; CDR3: CASSRDQGSSYNEQFF
V: TRBV5-1; length: 13; size: .; CDR3: CASSQGPDYEQYF
V: TRBV4-2; length: 13; size: .; CDR3: CASSPNSNQPQHF
V: TRBV2; length: 13; size: .; CDR3: CASRYSPGTEAFF
V: TRBV9; length: 14; size: .; CDR3: CASSAFLGPDPLYF
V: TRBV2; length: 15; size: .; CDR3: CASITGTDSGNTIYF
V: TRBV18; length: 12; size: .; CDR3: CASSQLGTEAFF
V: TRBV28; length: 14; size: .; CDR3: CASSQEDRVVGYTF
V: TRBV6-1; length: 15; size: once; CDR3: CASSEGQPGRETQYF
V: TRBV6-6; length: 15; size: .; CDR3: CASSQDRREYYEQYF
V: TRBV5-1; length: 15; size: .; CDR3: CASSQVQGGSYEQYF
V: TRBV10-3; length: 14; size: .; CDR3: CAIKQGAGTGELFF
V: TRBV5-1; length: 14; size: .; CDR3: CASSSTGFGEKLFF
V: TRBV10-3; length: 13; size: .; CDR3: CASTPDRNYGYTF
V: TRBV29-1; length: 13; size: .; CDR3: CSGGQAPNEKLFF
V: TRBV12-5; length: 14; size: .; CDR3: CASGLAPSPGELFF
V: TRBV19; length: 13; size: .; CDR3: CASMDLSNQPQHF
V: TRBV27; length: 16; size: .; CDR3: CASSFWGAGTYNEQFF
V: TRBV21-1; length: 17; size: .; CDR3: CASSTFPWTGENYEQYF
V: TRBV19; length: 14; size: .; CDR3: CASSPGQHHNEQFF
V: TRBV7-9; length: 16; size: .; CDR3: CASSGGLAGAMGEQYF
V: TRBV7-9; length: 17; size: .; CDR3: CASSLGRASGRDHEQYF
V: TRBV5-1; length: 13; size: .; CDR3: CASSRLEDSEQYF
V: TRBV29-1; length: 13; size: once; CDR3: CSVRGRTYNEQFF
V: TRBV4-1; length: 16; size: .; CDR3: CASSQGHRESRSRLFF
V: TRBV11-1; length: 13; size: .; CDR3: CASSSQEEETQYF
V: TRBV6-5; length: 13; size: .; CDR3: CASSPMLEGEQYF
V: TRBV28; length: 15; size: .; CDR3: CASTLRGGVAYEQYF
V: TRBV28; length: 15; size: .; CDR3: CASSASGTQGETQYF
V: TRBV5-6; length: 13; size: .; CDR3: CASSARPTTEAFF
V: TRBV7-9; length: 16; size: .; CDR3: CASSLVPVRHYNEQFF
V: TRBV30; length: 15; size: .; CDR3: CAWSGPGSSYNEQFF
V: TRBV20-1; length: 11; size: .; CDR3: CSAPDSYEQYF
V: TRBV6-5; length: 13; size: .; CDR3: CASSRNRIAEAFF
V: TRBV18; length: 15; size: .; CDR3: CASSPSIGQGYGYTF
V: TRBV11-2; length: 14; size: .; CDR3: CASSLRSPNSPLHF